This T cell receptor (beta chain) was captured by sequencing in a study of OX40 agonist ivuxolimab in advanced cancers. With regard to the full study: The costimulatory receptor OX40 (CD134) was targeted by ivuxolimab, a fully human IgG2 agonistic monoclonal antibody. Intravenous ivuxolimab was administered to patients every 2 weeks at six dose levels: 0.01, 0.1, 0.3, 1.5, 3 and 10 mg/kg. Among the roughly 54 dose-escalation patients, around 19 had hepatocellular carcinoma, 15 or so melanoma, 9 renal cell carcinoma and 9 head and neck cancer. The dose-escalation cohort was 82.7% male with a mean age of about 54 years, ranging from roughly 20 to 85. Patients were allowed to have had prior anti-PD-1, anti-PD-L1 or anti-CTLA-4 therapy, and less than 45% of the dose-escalation patients had previously received checkpoint inhibitors. Partial responses occurred in three dose-escalation patients: two with cutaneous melanoma and one with hepatocellular carcinoma. The point of sequencing TCRbeta in the periphery was to test whether ivuxolimab changed TCR sequence diversity and drove clonal T-cell expansion. The paper describes the monotherapy dose-escalation part (N of about 47 patients) of the phase I trial of ivuxolimab. What the authors observed across the whole study: At doses of 0.1 to 3.0 mg/kg, clonal expansion of both CD4+ and CD8+ T cells in blood was seen between baseline and week 6. Partial responders in the 0.1-3.0 mg/kg groups had among the lowest normalized peripheral clonal expansion, especially among CD8+ T cells. Low levels of normalized T-cell clonal expansion were also shown by some nonresponding patients. On average, CD8+ T cells showed more expanded clones than CD4+ T cells after ivuxolimab. Antigen specificity was not determined for the clonally expanded peripheral T cells.

Genomic DNA was extracted from sorted cells for sequencing of the TCRbeta CDR3 region. The immunoSEQ Assay was used for sequencing of TCRbeta CDR3 regions. TCRdb took this table from immuneACCESS and kept in-frame rearrangements with V and J called. Such tables lack part of the clones; where checked against another copy, unresolved V genes explain under half of the gap, and the rest is unexplained. The sample includes some 65,000 clones, with around 84% observed a single time. Roughly 4% of the sample rests with the top ten. CDR1 and CDR2 were assigned from the germline V gene as KGHSH and LQKENI. The junction shows trimming of 2 bases on V and 5 bases on J, plus 6 bases between the germline ends. The CDR3, from cysteine to phenylalanine, totals 13 residues. Here the CDR3 DNA is all that survives: 39 bases in frame from base 1. About this clone itself: Its antigen is currently not known. No qualities accompany the bases; no much larger clone lies one base away.

The trial excluded patients who had a history of autoimmune disease or were on systemic immunosuppression. In every dose cohort, peripheral blood was drawn for TCR sequencing at baseline, cycle 4 day 1, and cycle 7 day 1. The samples were taken from a phase I, first-in-human, multicenter, open-label dose-escalation trial of ivuxolimab. Adults with locally advanced or metastatic head and neck squamous cell, hepatocellular, melanoma or renal cell carcinoma were enrolled in the trial. CD4+ and CD8+ T cells were sorted separately from peripheral blood before TCR sequencing. This material consisted of CD4+ or CD8+ T cells sorted from blood, taken in a trial of the OX40 agonist ivuxolimab. This TCR was recovered from an adult with an advanced solid tumor such as melanoma, head and neck, liver or kidney cancer. The V gene is TRBV18 and the J gene is TRBJ1-4; too little of a D gene remains to name it. The CDR3 protein: CASSPAVNEKLFF. The sequenced DNA: TGTGCCAGCTCACCAGCTGTCAATGAAAAACTGTTTTTT.